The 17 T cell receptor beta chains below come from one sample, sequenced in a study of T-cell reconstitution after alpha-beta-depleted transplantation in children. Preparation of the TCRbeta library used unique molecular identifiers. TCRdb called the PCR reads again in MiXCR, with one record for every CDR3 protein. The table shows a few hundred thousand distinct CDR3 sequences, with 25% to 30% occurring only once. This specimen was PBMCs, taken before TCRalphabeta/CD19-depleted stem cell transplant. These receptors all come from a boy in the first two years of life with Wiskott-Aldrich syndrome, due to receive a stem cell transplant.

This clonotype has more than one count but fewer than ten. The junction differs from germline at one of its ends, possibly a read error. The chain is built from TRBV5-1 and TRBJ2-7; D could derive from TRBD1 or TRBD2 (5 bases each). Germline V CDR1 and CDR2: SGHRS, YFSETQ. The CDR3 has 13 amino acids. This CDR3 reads CASSFGAAYEQYF. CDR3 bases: TGTGCCAGCAGCTTCGGGGCGGCCTACGAGCAGTACTTC. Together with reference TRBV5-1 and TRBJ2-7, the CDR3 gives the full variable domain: KAGVTQTPRYLIKTRGQQVTLSCSPISGHRSVSWYQQTPGQGLQFLFEYFSETQRNKGNFPGRFSGRQFSNSRSEMNVSTLELGDSALYLCASSFGAAYEQYFGPGTRLTVT.

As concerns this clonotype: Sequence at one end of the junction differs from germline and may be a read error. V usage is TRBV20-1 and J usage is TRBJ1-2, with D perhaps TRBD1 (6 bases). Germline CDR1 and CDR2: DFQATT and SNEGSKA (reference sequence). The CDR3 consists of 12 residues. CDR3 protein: CSARRQGYDYTF. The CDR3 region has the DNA TGCAGTGCTAGACGGCAGGGGTATGACTACACCTTC.

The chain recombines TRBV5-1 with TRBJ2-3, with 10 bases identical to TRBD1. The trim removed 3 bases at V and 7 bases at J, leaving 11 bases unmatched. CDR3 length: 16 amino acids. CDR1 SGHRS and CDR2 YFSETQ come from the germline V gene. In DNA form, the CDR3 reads TGCGCCAGCAGCTCCGATCCCGGGACAGGGGTGTATACGCAGTATTTT. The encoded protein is CASSSDPGTGVYTQYF.

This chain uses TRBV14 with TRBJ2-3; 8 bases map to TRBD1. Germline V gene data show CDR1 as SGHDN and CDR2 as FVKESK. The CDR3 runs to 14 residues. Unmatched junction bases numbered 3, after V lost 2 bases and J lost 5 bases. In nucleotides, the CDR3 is TGTGCCAGCAGCCAATGGACAGGGCAAGATACGCAGTATTTT. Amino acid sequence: CASSQWTGQDTQYF.

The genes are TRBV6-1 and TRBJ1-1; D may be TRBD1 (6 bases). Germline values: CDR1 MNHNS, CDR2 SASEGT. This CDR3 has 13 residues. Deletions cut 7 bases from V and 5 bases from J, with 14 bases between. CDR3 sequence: CASNKQGGTEAFF. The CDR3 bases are TGTGCCAGCAATAAACAGGGAGGGACTGAAGCTTTCTTT.

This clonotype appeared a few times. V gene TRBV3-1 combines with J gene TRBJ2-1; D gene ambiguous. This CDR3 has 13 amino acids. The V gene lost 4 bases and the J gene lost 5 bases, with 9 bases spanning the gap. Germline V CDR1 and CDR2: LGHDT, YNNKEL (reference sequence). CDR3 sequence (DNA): TGTGCCAGCAGCCTCCGACCAGACAATGAGCAGTTCTTC. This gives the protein CASSLRPDNEQFF.

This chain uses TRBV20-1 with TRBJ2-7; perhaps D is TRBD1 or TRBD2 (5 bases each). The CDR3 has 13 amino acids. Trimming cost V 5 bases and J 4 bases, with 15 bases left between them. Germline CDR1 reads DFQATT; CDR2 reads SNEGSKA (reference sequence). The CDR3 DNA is TGCAGTGCTTCCGGGACGAGGAGGTACGAGCAGTACTTC. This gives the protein CSASGTRRYEQYF.

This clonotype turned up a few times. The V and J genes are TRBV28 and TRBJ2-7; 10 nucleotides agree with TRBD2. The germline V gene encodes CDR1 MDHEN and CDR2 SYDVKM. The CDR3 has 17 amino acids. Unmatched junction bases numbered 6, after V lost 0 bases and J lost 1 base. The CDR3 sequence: CASSLWSGGGKSYEQYF. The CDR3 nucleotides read TGTGCCAGCAGTTTATGGAGCGGGGGGGGAAAGTCCTACGAGCAGTACTTC. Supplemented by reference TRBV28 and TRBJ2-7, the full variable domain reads DVKVTQSSRYLVKRTGEKVFLECVQDMDHENMFWYRQDPGLGLRLIYFSYDVKMKEKGDIPEGYSVSREKKERFSLILESASTNQTSMYLCASSLWSGGGKSYEQYFGPGTRLTVT.

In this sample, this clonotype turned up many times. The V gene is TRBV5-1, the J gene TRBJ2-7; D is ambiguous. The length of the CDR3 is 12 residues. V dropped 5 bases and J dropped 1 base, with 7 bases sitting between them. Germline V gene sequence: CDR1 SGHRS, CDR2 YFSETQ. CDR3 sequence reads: CASSAGSYEQYF. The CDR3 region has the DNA TGCGCCAGCAGTGCCGGTTCCTACGAGCAGTACTTC.

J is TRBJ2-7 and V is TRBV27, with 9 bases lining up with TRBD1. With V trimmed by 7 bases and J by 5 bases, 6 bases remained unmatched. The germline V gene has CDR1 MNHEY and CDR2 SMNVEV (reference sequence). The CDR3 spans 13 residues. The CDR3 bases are TGTGCCAGCAAAGTACAGGGGGCCCACGAGCAGTACTTC. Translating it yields CASKVQGAHEQYF.

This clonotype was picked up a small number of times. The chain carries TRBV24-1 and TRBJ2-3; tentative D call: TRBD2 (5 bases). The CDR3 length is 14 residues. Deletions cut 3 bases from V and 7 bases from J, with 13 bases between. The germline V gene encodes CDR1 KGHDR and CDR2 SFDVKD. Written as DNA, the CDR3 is TGTGCCACCAGTGATCCTCCTTCGGGGAATACGCAGTATTTT. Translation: CATSDPPSGNTQYF.

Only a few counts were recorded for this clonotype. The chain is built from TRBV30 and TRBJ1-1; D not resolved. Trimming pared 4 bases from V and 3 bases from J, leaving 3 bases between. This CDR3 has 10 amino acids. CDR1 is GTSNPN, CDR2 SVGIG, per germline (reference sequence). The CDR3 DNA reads TGTGCCTGGATTTACACTGAAGCTTTCTTT. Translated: CAWIYTEAFF.

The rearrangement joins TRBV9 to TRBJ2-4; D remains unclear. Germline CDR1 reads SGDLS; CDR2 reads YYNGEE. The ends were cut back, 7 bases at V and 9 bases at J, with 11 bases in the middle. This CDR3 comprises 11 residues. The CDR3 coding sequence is TGTGCCAGCTCTCCAACCGGCATTCAGTACTTC. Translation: CASSPTGIQYF.

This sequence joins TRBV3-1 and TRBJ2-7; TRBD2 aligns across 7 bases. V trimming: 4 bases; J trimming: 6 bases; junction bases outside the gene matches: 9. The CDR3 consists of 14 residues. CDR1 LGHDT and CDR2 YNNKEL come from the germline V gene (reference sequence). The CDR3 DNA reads TGTGCCAGCAGCCCACGCGGCTCTAGCGGCGAGCAGTACTTC. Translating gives CASSPRGSSGEQYF.

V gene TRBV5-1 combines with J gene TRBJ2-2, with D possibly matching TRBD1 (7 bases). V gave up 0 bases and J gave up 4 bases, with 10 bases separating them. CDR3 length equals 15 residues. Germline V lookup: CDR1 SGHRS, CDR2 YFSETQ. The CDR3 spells CASSLVQGGTGELFF. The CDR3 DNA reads TGCGCCAGCAGCTTGGTCCAGGGGGGCACCGGGGAGCTGTTTTTT.

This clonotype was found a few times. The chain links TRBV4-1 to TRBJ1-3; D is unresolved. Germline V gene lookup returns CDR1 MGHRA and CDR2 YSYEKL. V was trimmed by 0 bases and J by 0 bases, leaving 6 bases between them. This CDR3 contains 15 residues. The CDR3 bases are TGCGCCAGCAGCCAAGAAGGAGGCTCTGGAAACACCATATATTTT. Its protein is CASSQEGGSGNTIYF.

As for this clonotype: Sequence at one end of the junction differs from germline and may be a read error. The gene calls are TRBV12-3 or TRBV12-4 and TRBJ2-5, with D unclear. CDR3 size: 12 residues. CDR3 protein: CASSLLVTNTSF. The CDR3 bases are TGTGCCAGCAGTTTATTGGTTACAAATACTTCTTTC.